A selection of T cell receptor beta chains follows, all from one sample in a study of cytomegalovirus exposure and HLA in healthy donors. Here immunoSEQ multiplex PCR was the method, and the copy in TCRdb shows in-frame clones only, minus some. The sample shows over 250,000 clones, approximately 86% of them seen only once. Sequenced: PBMCs. These receptors were obtained from a woman aged 18-29 years in good health and CMV-seronegative. Both conserved end residues are part of each CDR3. Fields, in order: D gene, V gene, clone size, J gene, CDR3 protein, CDR3 DNA. The D gene is left open where the match is weak. Rows give clone size only sometimes, using once, few, many, or a class for an expanded clone.

>-|TRBV5-1|-|TRBJ1-4
CASRDSGRNEKLFF
TGCGCCAGCAGGGACAGTGGCAGGAATGAAAAACTGTTTTTT
>-|TRBV13|-|TRBJ1-1
CASSLARTWNTEAFF
TGTGCCAGCAGCTTAGCCCGGACTTGGAACACTGAAGCTTTCTTT
>TRBD1|TRBV7-6|-|TRBJ1-4
CASSRTGVGEKLFF
TGTGCCAGCAGCAGAACAGGGGTTGGGGAAAAACTGTTTTTT
>-|TRBV6-5|-|TRBJ1-1
CATTRGTEAFF
TGTGCCACCACCAGGGGAACTGAAGCTTTCTTT
>-|TRBV25-1|-|TRBJ2-5
CASSAAHQETQYF
TGTGCCAGCAGTGCTGCGCATCAAGAGACCCAGTACTTC
>TRBD2|TRBV5-1|-|TRBJ2-5
CASSFGGGAVETQYF
TGCGCCAGCAGCTTCGGCGGGGGGGCCGTAGAGACCCAGTACTTC
>TRBD1|TRBV29-1|-|TRBJ1-2
CSVKARGNYGYTF
TGCAGCGTCAAAGCCAGGGGGAACTATGGCTACACCTTC
>TRBD1|TRBV27|-|TRBJ1-5
CASSLSGTGSSQPQHF
TGTGCCAGCAGTTTATCAGGGACAGGGTCCAGTCAGCCCCAGCATTTT
>TRBD2|TRBV14|-|TRBJ2-5
CASSRMTSVQETQYF
TGTGCCAGCAGCCGAATGACTAGCGTACAAGAGACCCAGTACTTC
>TRBD1|TRBV5-1|-|TRBJ2-1
CASSLVSGGSYNEQFF
TGCGCCAGCAGCTTGGTTTCAGGGGGTTCCTACAATGAGCAGTTCTTC
>-|TRBV4-3|few|TRBJ1-2
CASSQVRGNYGYTF
TGCGCCAGCAGCCAAGTGAGAGGGAACTATGGCTACACCTTC
>TRBD1|TRBV28|-|TRBJ1-5
CASRTGNQPQHF
TGTGCCAGCCGGACAGGGAATCAGCCCCAGCATTTT
>-|TRBV2|-|TRBJ2-1
CASSEGLLDYNEQFF
TGTGCCAGCAGTGAAGGGTTACTAGATTACAATGAGCAGTTCTTC
>TRBD1|TRBV4-1|-|TRBJ2-7
CASSFPGQGPEQYF
TGCGCCAGCAGCTTCCCGGGACAGGGACCCGAGCAGTACTTC
>-|TRBV7-9|-|TRBJ2-3
CASRLGRTTDTQYF
TGTGCCAGCAGGTTGGGGCGGACCACAGATACGCAGTATTTT
>TRBD1|TRBV2|-|TRBJ2-7
CASSSGQGAYEQYF
TGTGCCAGCAGTAGCGGACAGGGGGCATACGAGCAGTACTTC
>-|TRBV7-3|-|TRBJ2-2
CASSLGGRGAPGELFF
TGTGCCAGCAGCTTGGGGGGGCGCGGCGCACCCGGGGAGCTGTTTTTT
>-|TRBV5-6|-|TRBJ1-4
CASSPNRGKEENEKLFF
TGTGCCAGCAGCCCCAATCGAGGGAAAGAGGAAAATGAAAAACTGTTTTTT
>TRBD1|TRBV10-1|-|TRBJ1-1
CASQPGQGHTEAFF
TGCGCCAGTCAACCGGGACAGGGACACACTGAAGCTTTCTTT
>TRBD1|TRBV7-9|-|TRBJ1-2
CASSGTGAQGYTF
TGTGCCAGCAGCGGGACAGGGGCGCAGGGCTACACCTTC
>TRBD2|TRBV5-1|-|TRBJ2-2
CASSLHGPLAGGDTGELFF
TGCGCCAGCAGCTTGCATGGCCCCTTAGCGGGGGGGGACACCGGGGAGCTGTTTTTT
>TRBD1|TRBV28|-|TRBJ1-5
CASTGDRGRNQPQHF
TGTGCCAGCACCGGTGACAGGGGGCGCAATCAGCCCCAGCATTTT
>-|TRBV6-5|-|TRBJ1-1
CASSRQEPNTEAFF
TGTGCCAGCAGTCGACAGGAGCCGAACACTGAAGCTTTCTTT
>-|TRBV28|once|TRBJ1-4
CASSSALASEKLFF
TGTGCCAGCAGTTCGGCCTTAGCGTCCGAAAAACTGTTTTTT
>-|TRBV30|-|TRBJ1-4
CAWSSISTGSTNEKLFF
TGTGCCTGGAGTTCCATCTCGACCGGGTCGACTAATGAAAAACTGTTTTTT
>-|TRBV30|-|TRBJ1-1
CAWILTAEAFF
TGTGCCTGGATCCTCACAGCTGAAGCTTTCTTT
>-|TRBV5-4|-|TRBJ1-2
CASSLQVPPNYGYTF
TGTGCCAGCAGCTTGCAGGTACCCCCTAACTATGGCTACACCTTC
>-|TRBV7-9|-|TRBJ2-3
CASSLRQASTDTQYF
TGTGCCAGCAGCTTAAGGCAGGCTAGCACAGATACGCAGTATTTT